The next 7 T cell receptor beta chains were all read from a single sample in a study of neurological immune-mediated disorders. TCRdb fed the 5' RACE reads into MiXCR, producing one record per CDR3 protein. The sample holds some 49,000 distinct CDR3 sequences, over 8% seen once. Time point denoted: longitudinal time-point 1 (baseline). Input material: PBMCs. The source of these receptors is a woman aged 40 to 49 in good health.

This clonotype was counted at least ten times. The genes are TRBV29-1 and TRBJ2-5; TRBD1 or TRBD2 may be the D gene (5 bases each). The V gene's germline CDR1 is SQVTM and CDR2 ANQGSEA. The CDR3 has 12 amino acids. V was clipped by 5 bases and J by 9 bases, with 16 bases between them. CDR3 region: CSVQIQEGPQYF. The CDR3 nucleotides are TGCAGCGTTCAGATTCAAGAGGGGCCCCAGTACTTC.

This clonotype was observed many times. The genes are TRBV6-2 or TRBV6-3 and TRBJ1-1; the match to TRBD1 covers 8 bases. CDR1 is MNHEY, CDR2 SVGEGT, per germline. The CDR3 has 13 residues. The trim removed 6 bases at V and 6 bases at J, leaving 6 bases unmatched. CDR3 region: CASSSGQAPEAFF. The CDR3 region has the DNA TGTGCCAGCAGCTCGGGACAGGCCCCTGAAGCTTTCTTT.

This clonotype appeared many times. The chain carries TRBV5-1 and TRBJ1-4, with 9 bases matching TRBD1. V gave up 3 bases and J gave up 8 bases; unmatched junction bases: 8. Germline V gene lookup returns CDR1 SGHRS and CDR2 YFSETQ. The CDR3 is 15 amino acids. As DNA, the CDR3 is TGCGCCAGCAGCTCCCCAGACAGGGGGAAGGAAAAACTGTTTTTT. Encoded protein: CASSSPDRGKEKLFF.

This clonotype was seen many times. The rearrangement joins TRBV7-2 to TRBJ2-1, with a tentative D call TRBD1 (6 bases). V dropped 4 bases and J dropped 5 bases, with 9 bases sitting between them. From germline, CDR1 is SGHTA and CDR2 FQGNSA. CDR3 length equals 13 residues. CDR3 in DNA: TGTGCCAGCAGCTCTCCAGGGGACAATGAGCAGTTCTTC. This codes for CASSSPGDNEQFF.

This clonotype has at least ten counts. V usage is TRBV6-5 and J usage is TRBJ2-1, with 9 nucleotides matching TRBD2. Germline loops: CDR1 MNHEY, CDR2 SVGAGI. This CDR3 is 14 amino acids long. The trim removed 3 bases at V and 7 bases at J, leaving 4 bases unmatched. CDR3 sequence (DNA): TGTGCCAGCAGTTATAGCGGGAGAAGGAATGAGCAGTTCTTC. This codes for CASSYSGRRNEQFF.

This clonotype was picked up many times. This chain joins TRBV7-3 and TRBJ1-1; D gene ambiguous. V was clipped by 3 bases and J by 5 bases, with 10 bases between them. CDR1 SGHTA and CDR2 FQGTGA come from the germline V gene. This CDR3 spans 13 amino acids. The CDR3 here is CASSLGGGTEAFF. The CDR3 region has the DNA TGTGCCAGCAGCTTGGGAGGCGGTACTGAAGCTTTCTTT.

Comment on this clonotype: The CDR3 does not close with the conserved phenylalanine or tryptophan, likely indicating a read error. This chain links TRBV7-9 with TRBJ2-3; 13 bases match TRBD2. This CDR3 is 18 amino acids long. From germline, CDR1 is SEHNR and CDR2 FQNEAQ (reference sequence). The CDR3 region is CDSSPRTSGGGSTDTQYL. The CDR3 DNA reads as TGTGACAGCAGCCCGAGGACTAGCGGGGGAGGAAGCACAGATACGCAGTATTTA.